The rows below give T cell receptor beta chains drawn from one sample of a study of T cell repertoires in cytomegalovirus infection. MiXCR, applied by TCRdb to the reads, yields one record per CDR3 protein. The sample has about 740,000 distinct CDR3 sequences; 35% to 45% are singletons. Material for sequencing was PBMCs. These receptors were taken from a human donor in good health (CMV status not recorded). Some clones in this sample may be carry-over from other donors' samples. The CDR3 runs from the conserved cysteine through the conserved F or W. D genes are given only for firm matches. Clone size is shown for a subset of rows, as once, few, many or a class of expanded clone.

TRBJ2-1,TRBV7-8,-,TRBD2,CASSFGLAGGQGVNDQFF,TGTGCCAGCAGCTTCGGACTAGCGGGAGGACAGGGCGTCAATGATCAGTTCTTC
TRBJ2-2,TRBV7-6,-,TRBD1,CASSLEPPGTGAPGELFF,TGTGCCAGCAGCTTAGAGCCCCCCGGGACAGGGGCTCCCGGGGAGCTGTTTTTT
TRBJ2-2,TRBV18,-,TRBD2,CASSSSLAGATGELFF,TGTGCCAGCTCATCGTCACTAGCGGGGGCCACCGGGGAGCTGTTTTTT
TRBJ2-2,TRBV2,-,TRBD1,CASSPSSDRVRELFF,TGTGCCAGCAGTCCCTCCTCGGACAGGGTCCGGGAGCTGTTTTTT
TRBJ2-7,TRBV9,-,-,CASSVYPGGVYEQYF,TGTGCCAGCAGCGTATATCCAGGGGGGGTCTACGAGCAGTACTTC
TRBJ1-6,TRBV20-1,-,-,CSARGPRGYNSPLHF,TGCAGTGCTAGAGGGCCCAGGGGTTATAATTCACCCCTCCACTTT
TRBJ1-5,TRBV19,-,TRBD1,CASTLNGTGNQPQHF,TGTGCCAGTACGCTTAATGGGACAGGGAATCAGCCCCAGCATTTT
TRBJ1-6,TRBV28,-,TRBD1,CASSRKGYRDRVESPLHF,TGTGCCAGCAGCCGTAAAGGCTACCGAGACAGGGTCGAGTCACCCCTCCACTTT
TRBJ2-1,TRBV7-9,many,-,CASSRIGRDEQFF,TGTGCCAGCAGTCGTATAGGGAGAGATGAGCAGTTCTTC
TRBJ1-2,TRBV7-9,-,-,CASSLDVAAQGYTF,TGTGCCAGCAGCTTAGATGTCGCAGCGCAGGGCTACACCTTC
TRBJ2-7,TRBV11-3,few,TRBD2,CASSLWAGAAYEQYF,TGTGCCAGCAGCCTATGGGCGGGAGCCGCCTACGAGCAGTACTTC
TRBJ2-2,TRBV5-4,-,TRBD2,CASSSASGRAPGELFF,TGTGCCAGCAGTTCCGCTAGCGGGAGGGCGCCCGGGGAGCTGTTTTTT
TRBJ1-5,TRBV10-3,few,-,CAISESIARNQHF,TGTGCCATCAGTGAGTCGATAGCAAGGAACCAGCATTTT
TRBJ1-5,TRBV20-1,once,-,CSASYSNQPQHF,TGCAGTGCCTCCTATAGCAATCAGCCCCAGCATTTT
TRBJ1-6,TRBV5-8,-,-,CASRFDGTPGGPLHF,TGTGCCAGCAGATTTGACGGGACTCCCGGAGGACCCCTCCACTTT
TRBJ2-2,TRBV6-5,-,TRBD2,CASSYSLPTSGVFSGELFF,TGTGCCAGCAGTTACTCCTTACCTACTAGCGGGGTATTCTCCGGGGAGCTGTTTTTT
TRBJ1-3,TRBV9,-,-,CASSVGSTRLSSGNTIYF,TGTGCCAGCAGCGTAGGTTCGACCCGGCTGAGCTCTGGAAACACCATATATTTT
TRBJ2-5,TRBV7-3,-,-,CASSSPGGTQYF,TGTGCCAGCAGCTCTCCCGGCGGGACCCAGTACTTC
TRBJ1-2,TRBV4-2,few,-,CASNEAGVEDGYTF,TGTGCCAGCAACGAAGCAGGGGTGGAAGATGGCTACACCTTC
TRBJ2-1,TRBV24-1,-,-,CATSDLGAEQFF,TGTGCCACCAGTGATTTGGGGGCTGAGCAGTTCTTC
TRBJ2-7,TRBV27,-,-,CASSLSINYEQYF,TGTGCCAGCAGTTTATCGATCAACTACGAGCAGTACTTC
TRBJ1-3,TRBV28,few,-,CASRSRGSGNTIYF,TGTGCCAGCAGATCACGGGGATCTGGAAACACCATATATTTT
TRBJ1-1,TRBV7-2,few,-,CASSFKVVNTEAFF,TGTGCCAGCAGCTTTAAGGTGGTGAACACTGAAGCTTTCTTT
TRBJ2-1,TRBV7-8,many,-,CASRRTVYNEQFF,TGTGCCAGCAGGCGGACAGTGTACAATGAGCAGTTCTTC
TRBJ1-1,TRBV3-1,-,TRBD1,CASSPGTASNTEAFF,TGTGCCAGCAGCCCTGGGACAGCTAGCAACACTGAAGCTTTCTTT
TRBJ2-7,TRBV20-1,once,TRBD1,CSARTITGTGYYF,TGCAGTGCTAGGACCATTACCGGGACAGGCTATTACTTC
TRBJ2-7,TRBV15,once,-,CATSVRQPYEQYF,TGTGCCACCAGCGTTAGACAGCCCTACGAGCAGTACTTC
TRBJ1-2,TRBV2,-,-,CASTAKGAGGYTF,TGTGCCAGCACCGCAAAGGGCGCGGGAGGCTACACCTTC
TRBJ2-1,TRBV12-3/TRBV12-4,-,TRBD2,CASSVSQGLGYNEQFF,TGTGCCAGCAGTGTCTCTCAAGGACTAGGATACAATGAGCAGTTCTTC
TRBJ2-1,TRBV15,-,-,CATSKARELVYNEQFF,TGTGCCACCAGCAAAGCCCGGGAATTAGTCTACAATGAGCAGTTCTTC
TRBJ2-2,TRBV28,-,-,CASRRTGLLAGELFF,TGTGCCAGCAGACGCACAGGGCTCCTGGCCGGGGAGCTGTTTTTT
TRBJ2-2,TRBV7-2,few,-,CASSSGPRRSGELFF,TGTGCCAGCAGCTCAGGACCCCGGCGGTCCGGGGAGCTGTTTTTT
TRBJ2-3,TRBV9,once,TRBD1,CASSVFDRGLADTQYF,TGTGCCAGCAGCGTATTCGACAGGGGGCTTGCAGATACGCAGTATTTT
TRBJ1-1,TRBV12-3/TRBV12-4,few,-,CASSPRTHFGVTHEAFF,TGTGCCAGCAGTCCCCGGACCCATTTTGGGGTGACTCATGAAGCTTTCTTT
TRBJ2-3,TRBV6-5,-,-,CASSEARADTQYF,TGTGCCAGCAGTGAAGCTCGGGCAGATACGCAGTATTTT